The entry below gives a single T cell receptor beta chain sequence along with its context. Sequenced by immunoSEQ multiplex PCR; TCRdb stores in-frame clones only, minus some. The sample lists tens of thousands of clones; roughly nine tenths were seen once. In germline, CDR1 is MNHNS, CDR2 SASEGT. The CDR3 contains 13 residues. Trimming removed 6 bases at V and 1 base at J, with 9 bases between. These data originate in a study of OX40 agonist ivuxolimab in advanced cancers. Across the study: In this trial design, patients received ivuxolimab intravenously at 0.01 to 10 mg/kg every 2 weeks. Earlier treatment with anti-PD-1, anti-PD-L1 or anti-CTLA-4 was permitted, and over 35% had received some. Among those enrolled, mean age was around 55 years (range roughly 20 to 80) and over 70% were male.

The material sequenced was CD4+ or CD8+ T cells sorted from blood, taken in a trial of the OX40 agonist ivuxolimab. The chain carries TRBV6-1 and TRBJ1-1; D call uncertain. The TCR sequence derives from an adult with an advanced solid tumor such as melanoma, head and neck, liver or kidney cancer. The CDR3: CASRWSTNTEAFF. CDR3 bases: TGTGCCAGCAGGTGGTCCACGAACACTGAAGCTTTCTTT.